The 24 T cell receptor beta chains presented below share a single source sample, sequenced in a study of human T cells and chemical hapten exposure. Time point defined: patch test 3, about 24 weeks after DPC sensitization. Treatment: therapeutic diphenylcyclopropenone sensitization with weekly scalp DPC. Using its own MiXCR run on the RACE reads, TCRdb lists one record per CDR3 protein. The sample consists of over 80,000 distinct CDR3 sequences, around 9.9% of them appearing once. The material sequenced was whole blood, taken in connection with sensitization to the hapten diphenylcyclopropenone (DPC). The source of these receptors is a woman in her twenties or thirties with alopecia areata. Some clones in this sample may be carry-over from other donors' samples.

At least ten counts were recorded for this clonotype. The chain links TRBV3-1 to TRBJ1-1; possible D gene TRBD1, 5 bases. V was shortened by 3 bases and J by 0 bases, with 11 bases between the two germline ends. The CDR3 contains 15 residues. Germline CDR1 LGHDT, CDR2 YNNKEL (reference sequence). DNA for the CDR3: TGTGCCAGCAGCCAGGGACTGAAAATGAACACTGAAGCTTTCTTT. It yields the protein CASSQGLKMNTEAFF. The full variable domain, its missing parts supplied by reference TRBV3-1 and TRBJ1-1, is DTAVSQTPKYLVTQMGNDKSIKCEQNLGHDTMYWYKQDSKKFLKIMFSYNNKELIINETVPNRFSPKSPDKAHLNLHINSLELGDSAVYFCASSQGLKMNTEAFFGQGTRLTVV.

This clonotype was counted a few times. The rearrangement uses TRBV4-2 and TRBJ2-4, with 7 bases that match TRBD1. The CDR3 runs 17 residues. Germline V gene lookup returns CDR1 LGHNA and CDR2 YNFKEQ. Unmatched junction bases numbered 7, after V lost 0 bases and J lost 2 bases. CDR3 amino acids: CASSQDLLGQSKNIQYF. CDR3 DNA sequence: TGTGCCAGCAGCCAAGATCTTTTGGGACAGTCCAAAAACATTCAGTACTTC.

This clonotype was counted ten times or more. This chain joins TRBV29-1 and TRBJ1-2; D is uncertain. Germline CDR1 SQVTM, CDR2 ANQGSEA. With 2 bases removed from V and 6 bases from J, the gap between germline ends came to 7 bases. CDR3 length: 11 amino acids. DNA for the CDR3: TGCAGCGTTGAAACAATGGATGGCTACACCTTC. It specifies CSVETMDGYTF.

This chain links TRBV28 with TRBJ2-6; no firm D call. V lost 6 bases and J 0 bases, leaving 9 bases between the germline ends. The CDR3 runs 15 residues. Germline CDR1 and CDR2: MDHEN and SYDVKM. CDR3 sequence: CASSPTTSGANVLTF. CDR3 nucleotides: TGTGCCAGCAGCCCGACGACCTCTGGGGCCAACGTCCTGACTTTC.

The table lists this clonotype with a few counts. The CDR3 sequence is CASSIGQGVWSEQFF. The CDR3 nucleotides are TGTGCTAGTAGTATCGGACAGGGCGTCTGGTCCGAGCAGTTCTTC. The chain combines TRBV12-5 with TRBJ2-1, with 8 bases lining up with TRBD1. J gave up 10 bases and V 8 bases, and 16 bases lay outside the gene matches. Germline V gene lookup returns CDR1 LGHNT and CDR2 FRNRAP. This CDR3 has 15 amino acids.

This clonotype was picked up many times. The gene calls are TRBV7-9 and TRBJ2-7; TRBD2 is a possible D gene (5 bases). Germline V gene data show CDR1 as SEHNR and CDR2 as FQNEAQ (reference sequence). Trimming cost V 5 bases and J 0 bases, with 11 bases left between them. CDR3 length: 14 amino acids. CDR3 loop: CASSDSVSSYEQYF. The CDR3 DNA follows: TGTGCCAGCAGCGATAGCGTGAGCTCCTACGAGCAGTACTTC.

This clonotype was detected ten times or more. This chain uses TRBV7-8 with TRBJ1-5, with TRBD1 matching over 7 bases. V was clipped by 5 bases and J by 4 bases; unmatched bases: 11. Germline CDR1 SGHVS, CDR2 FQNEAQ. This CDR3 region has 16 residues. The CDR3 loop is CASSQGDLSRNQPQHF. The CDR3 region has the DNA TGTGCCAGCAGCCAGGGGGACCTAAGCAGGAATCAGCCCCAGCATTTT. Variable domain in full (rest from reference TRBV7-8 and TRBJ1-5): GAGVSQSPRYKVAKRGQDVALRCDPISGHVSLFWYQQALGQGPEFLTYFQNEAQLDKSGLPSDRFFAERPEGSVSTLKIQRTQQEDSAVYLCASSQGDLSRNQPQHFGDGTRLSIL.

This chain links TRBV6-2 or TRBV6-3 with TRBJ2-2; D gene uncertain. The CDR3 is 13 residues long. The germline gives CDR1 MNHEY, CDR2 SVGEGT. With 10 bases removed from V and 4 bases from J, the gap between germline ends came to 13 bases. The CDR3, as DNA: TGTGCCACCACCGAATACGTCACCGGGGAGCTGTTTTTT. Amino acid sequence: CATTEYVTGELFF.

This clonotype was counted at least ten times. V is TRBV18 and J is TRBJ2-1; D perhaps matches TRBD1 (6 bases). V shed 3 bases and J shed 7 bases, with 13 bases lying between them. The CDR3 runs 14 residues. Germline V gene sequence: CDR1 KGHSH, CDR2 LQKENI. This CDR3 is CASSPRGGGNEQFF. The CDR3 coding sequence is TGTGCCAGCTCACCCCGAGGGGGTGGGAATGAGCAGTTCTTC.

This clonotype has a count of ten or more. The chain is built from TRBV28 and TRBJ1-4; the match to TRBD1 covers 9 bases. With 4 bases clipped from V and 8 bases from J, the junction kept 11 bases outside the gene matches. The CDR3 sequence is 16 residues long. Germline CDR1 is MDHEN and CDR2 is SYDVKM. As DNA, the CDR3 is TGTGCCAGCAGTTCGCCAGGACAGGGGCAGGGAGAAAAACTGTTTTTT. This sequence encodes CASSSPGQGQGEKLFF.

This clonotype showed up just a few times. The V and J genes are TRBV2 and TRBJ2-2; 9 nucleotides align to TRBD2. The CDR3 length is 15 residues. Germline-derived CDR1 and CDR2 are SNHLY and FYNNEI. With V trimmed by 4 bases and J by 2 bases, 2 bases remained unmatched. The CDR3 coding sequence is TGTGCCAGCAGTGGACTAGCGGCAAACACCGGGGAGCTGTTTTTT. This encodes CASSGLAANTGELFF.

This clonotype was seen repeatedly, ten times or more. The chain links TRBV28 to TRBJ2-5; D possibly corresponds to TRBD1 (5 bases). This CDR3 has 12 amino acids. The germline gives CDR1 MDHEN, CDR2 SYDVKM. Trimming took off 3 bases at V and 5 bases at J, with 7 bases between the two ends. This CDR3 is CASSFQGETQYF. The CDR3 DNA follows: TGTGCCAGCAGTTTCCAGGGTGAGACCCAGTACTTC.

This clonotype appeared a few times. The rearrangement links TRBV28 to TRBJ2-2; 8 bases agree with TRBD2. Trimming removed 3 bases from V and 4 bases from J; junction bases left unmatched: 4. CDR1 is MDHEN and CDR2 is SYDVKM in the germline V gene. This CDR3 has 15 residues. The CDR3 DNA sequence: TGTGCCAGCAGTTTTGACGGGAGGGGCACCGGGGAGCTGTTTTTT. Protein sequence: CASSFDGRGTGELFF.

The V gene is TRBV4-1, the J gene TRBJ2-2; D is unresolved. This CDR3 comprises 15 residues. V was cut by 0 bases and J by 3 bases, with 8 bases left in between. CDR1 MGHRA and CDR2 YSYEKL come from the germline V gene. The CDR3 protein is CASSQDLPDTGELFF. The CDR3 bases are TGCGCCAGCAGCCAAGATCTCCCCGACACCGGGGAGCTGTTTTTT.

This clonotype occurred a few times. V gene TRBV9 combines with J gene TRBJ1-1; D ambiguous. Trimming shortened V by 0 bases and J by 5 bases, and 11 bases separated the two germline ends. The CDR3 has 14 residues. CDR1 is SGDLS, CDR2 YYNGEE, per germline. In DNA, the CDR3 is TGTGCCAGCAGCGTAGGGCAGATTGGAACTGAAGCTTTCTTT. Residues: CASSVGQIGTEAFF.

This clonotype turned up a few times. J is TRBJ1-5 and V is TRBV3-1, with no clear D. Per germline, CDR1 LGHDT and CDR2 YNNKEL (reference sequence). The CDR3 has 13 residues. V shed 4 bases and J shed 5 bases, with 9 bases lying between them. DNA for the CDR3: TGTGCCAGCAGCCGAACAAGGGATCAGCCCCAGCATTTT. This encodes CASSRTRDQPQHF.

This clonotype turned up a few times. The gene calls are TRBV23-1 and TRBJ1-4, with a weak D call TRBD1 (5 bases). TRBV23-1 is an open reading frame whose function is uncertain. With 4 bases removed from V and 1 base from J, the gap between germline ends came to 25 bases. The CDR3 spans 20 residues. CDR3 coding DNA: TGCGCCAGCAGTCGCCCTTCGGGGCAGGGAGAGCGGTTAACTAATGAAAAACTGTTTTTT. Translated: CASSRPSGQGERLTNEKLFF.

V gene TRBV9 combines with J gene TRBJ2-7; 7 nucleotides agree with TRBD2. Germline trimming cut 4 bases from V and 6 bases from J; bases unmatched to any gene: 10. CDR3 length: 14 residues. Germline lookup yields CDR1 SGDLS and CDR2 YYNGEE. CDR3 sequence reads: CASSPRAGVGEQYF. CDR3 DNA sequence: TGTGCCAGCAGCCCCCGCGCGGGAGTCGGCGAGCAGTACTTC.

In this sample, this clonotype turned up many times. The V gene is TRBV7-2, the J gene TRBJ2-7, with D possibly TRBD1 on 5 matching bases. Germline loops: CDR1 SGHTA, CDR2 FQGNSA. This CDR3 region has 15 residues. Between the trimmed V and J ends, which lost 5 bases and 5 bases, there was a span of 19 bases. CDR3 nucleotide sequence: TGTGCCAGCAGCCCGCATGGGGCACCAAGTCACGAGCAGTACTTC. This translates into CASSPHGAPSHEQYF.

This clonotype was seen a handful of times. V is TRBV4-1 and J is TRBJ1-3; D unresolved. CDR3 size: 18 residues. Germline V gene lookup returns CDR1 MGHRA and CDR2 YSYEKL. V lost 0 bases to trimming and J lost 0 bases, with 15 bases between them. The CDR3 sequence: CASSQDRYGLSSGNTIYF. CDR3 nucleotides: TGCGCCAGCAGCCAAGATAGGTACGGGCTGAGCTCTGGAAACACCATATATTTT.

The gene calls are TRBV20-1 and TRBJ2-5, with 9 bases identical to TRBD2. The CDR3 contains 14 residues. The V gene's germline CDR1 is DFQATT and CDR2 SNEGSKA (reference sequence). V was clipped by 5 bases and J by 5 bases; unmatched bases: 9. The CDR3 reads CSAPLAGRAETQYF. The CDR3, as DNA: TGCAGTGCTCCTCTAGCGGGGAGGGCGGAGACCCAGTACTTC.

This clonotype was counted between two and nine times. CDR3 protein: CASSTSGGMVNTEAFF. DNA for the CDR3: TGTGCCAGCTCTACTTCAGGGGGCATGGTAAACACTGAAGCTTTCTTT. The rearrangement uses TRBV18 and TRBJ1-1; TRBD1 matches at 8 bases. This CDR3 region has 16 residues. From germline, CDR1 is KGHSH and CDR2 LQKENI. J was trimmed by 2 bases and V by 6 bases; bases with no gene match: 11.

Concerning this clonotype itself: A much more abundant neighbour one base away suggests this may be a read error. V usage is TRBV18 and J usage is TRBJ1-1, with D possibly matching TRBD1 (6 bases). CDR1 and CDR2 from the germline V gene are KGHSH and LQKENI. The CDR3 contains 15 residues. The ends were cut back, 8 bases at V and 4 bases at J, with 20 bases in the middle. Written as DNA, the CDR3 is TGTGCCAGCCCATCTTTCCCGGGGGCCATCACTGAAGCTTTCTTT. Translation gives CASPSFPGAITEAFF.

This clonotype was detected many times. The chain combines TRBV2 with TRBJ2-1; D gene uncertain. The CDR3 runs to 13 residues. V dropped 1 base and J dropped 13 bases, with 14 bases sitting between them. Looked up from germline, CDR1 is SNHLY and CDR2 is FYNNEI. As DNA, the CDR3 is TGTGCCAGCAGTGAAGACATTTGGCAACCTCAGTTCTTC. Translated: CASSEDIWQPQFF.